The present TCR beta chain was sequenced within a study of T cell repertoires in cytomegalovirus infection. The wider study: CMV infection plus the matching HLA type was flagged by public TCR beta signatures. Whole-study results and caveats: What dominated the ex vivo response were HLA-C-restricted CMV-specific TCR beta clonotypes. The cumulative frequency of public TCR beta families distinguished individuals who carried CMV together with the relevant HLA.

In this sample, this clonotype turned up a few times. What it binds is unknown. The CDR3 is 16 residues long. Losses at the gene ends were 4 bases for V and 4 bases for J; bases not matched to a gene: 8. CDR1 is SEHNR, CDR2 FQNEAQ, per germline (reference sequence). TCRdb processed the reads anew with MiXCR; each CDR3 protein has one entry. The sample lists about 150,000 distinct CDR3 sequences; 32% were seen once. This chain connects TRBV7-9 to TRBJ2-2; 8 bases agree with TRBD1. This clonotype originated in a human donor in good health (CMV status not recorded). Some clones in this sample may be carry-over from other donors' samples. This material consisted of CD8+ T cells from cultured PBMCs, taken from culture after CMV antigen stimulation. The chain's CDR3 is CASSSSSTGATGELFF. The CDR3, as DNA: TGTGCCAGCAGCTCGAGTTCGACAGGGGCCACCGGGGAGCTGTTTTTT.